The 5 T cell receptor beta chains listed next were all sequenced from one sample in a study of early T cells in non-severe SARS-CoV-2 infection. In TCRdb, the 5' RACE reads were re-called with MiXCR into one record per CDR3 protein. Seen here are about 48,000 distinct CDR3 sequences, about 7.4% observed once, and the top ten hold roughly 5.9%. The sequenced sample was whole blood. Receptors originate from an adult who was a healthcare worker with PCR-confirmed SARS-CoV-2 infection or an uninfected control (not recorded which).

This clonotype was counted ten times or more. The chain recombines TRBV2 with TRBJ2-2; D not resolved. Germline-derived CDR1 and CDR2 are SNHLY and FYNNEI. V was cut by 6 bases and J by 0 bases, with 11 bases left in between. The CDR3 has 15 amino acids. CDR3 protein: CASRPGQANTGELFF. The CDR3 nucleotides read TGTGCCAGCAGACCCGGGCAGGCGAACACCGGGGAGCTGTTTTTT.

This clonotype was seen ten or more times. V usage is TRBV7-8 and J usage is TRBJ1-3; no clear D gene. Trimming cost V 1 base and J 0 bases, with 7 bases left between them. Germline V gene data show CDR1 as SGHVS and CDR2 as FQNEAQ. The CDR3 length is 15 residues. The CDR3 here is CASSLGTPSGNTIYF. In DNA, the CDR3 is TGTGCCAGCAGCTTAGGGACCCCCTCTGGAAACACCATATATTTT.

V usage is TRBV29-1 and J usage is TRBJ1-4; D is undetermined. The CDR3 loop spans 10 amino acids. Germline assignment: CDR1 SQVTM and CDR2 ANQGSEA. V was clipped by 7 bases and J by 8 bases, with 8 bases between them. The CDR3 region is CSGAQEKLFF. The CDR3 DNA reads as TGCAGCGGCGCCCAAGAAAAACTGTTTTTT.

This clonotype has just a few counts. The J gene is TRBJ1-2, the V gene TRBV9, with D tentatively TRBD1 (5 bases). The V end was cut by 0 bases, the J end by 4 bases, with 10 bases between. Germline V gene lookup returns CDR1 SGDLS and CDR2 YYNGEE. This CDR3 spans 14 amino acids. The CDR3 loop reads CASSVEERGYGYTF. The CDR3 bases are TGTGCCAGCAGCGTAGAGGAGAGGGGCTATGGCTACACCTTC. Drawing the rest from reference TRBV9 and TRBJ1-2, the complete variable domain is DSGVTQTPKHLITATGQRVTLRCSPRSGDLSVYWYQQSLDQGLQFLIQYYNGEERAKGNILERFSAQQFPDLHSELNLSSLELGDSALYFCASSVEERGYGYTFGSGTRLTVV.

This clonotype was observed a handful of times. The chain joins TRBV29-1 to TRBJ2-1, with D possibly matching TRBD1 (6 bases). Trimming shortened V by 4 bases and J by 6 bases, and 16 bases separated the two germline ends. Per the germline V gene, CDR1 is SQVTM and CDR2 is ANQGSEA. This CDR3 contains 14 residues. The DNA for the CDR3 is TGCAGCGTTGGCCGGGACACGGGGATCAATGAGCAGTTCTTC. It is translated as CSVGRDTGINEQFF.